The clone carrying this TCR beta chain was seen at least ten times. Its antigen is still unknown. CDR3 length: 11 residues. The germline CDR1 and CDR2 sequences are LGHDT and YNNKEL (reference sequence). V was shortened by 2 bases and J by 7 bases, with 2 bases between the two germline ends. Via MiXCR, TCRdb re-called the 5' RACE reads, giving one row per CDR3 protein. The profile covers 670,000 or so distinct CDR3 sequences, with 15% to 20% appearing a single time and around 19% taken by the ten largest. This record belongs to a study of CD8 T cells in ankylosing spondylitis. Regarding the study as a whole: Typical of ankylosing spondylitis blood, it appeared, was a TCR beta motif of under 10 highly homologous variants.

The rearrangement links TRBV3-1 to TRBJ2-2; no reliable D call. The sequence derives from a male donor with ankylosing spondylitis. The sequencing sample was made of blood, either unsorted or a sorted T cell fraction (not recorded which). The CDR3 sequence is CASSQIGELFF. Here the CDR3 DNA reads TGTGCCAGCAGCCAAATCGGGGAGCTGTTTTTT. Combining the CDR3 with reference TRBV3-1 and TRBJ2-2 gives the whole variable domain DTAVSQTPKYLVTQMGNDKSIKCEQNLGHDTMYWYKQDSKKFLKIMFSYNNKELIINETVPNRFSPKSPDKAHLNLHINSLELGDSAVYFCASSQIGELFFGEGSRLTVL.